The 13 T cell receptor beta chains below were found in one sample sequenced in a study of blood T cell repertoires in COVID-19. The repertoire was sequenced with immunoSEQ multiplex PCR; TCRdb's copy has only in-frame clones and lacks some. The sample lists around 91,000 clones; around 84% were seen once. The specimen was peripheral blood. The receptors come from a man older than 75 with acute or convalescent COVID-19.

This clone occurred once. The chain couples TRBV7-2 to TRBJ2-2; TRBD2 is a possible D gene (5 bases). Trimming removed 1 base from V and 5 bases from J, with 11 bases in between. The CDR3 is made up of 15 amino acids. Germline loops: CDR1 SGHTA, CDR2 FQGNSA. The CDR3 DNA follows: TGTGCCAGCAGCTTAGATGCGAGGGAGACCGGGGAGCTGTTTTTT. Translation: CASSLDARETGELFF.

This chain uses TRBV6-2 or TRBV6-3 with TRBJ2-3; D perhaps matches TRBD2 (5 bases). Germline CDR1 MNHEY, CDR2 SVGEGT. V lost 5 bases and J lost 5, with 14 bases in between. The CDR3 has 14 residues. The CDR3 DNA sequence: TGTGCCAGCAGTCCCGGCCCGAGGGAAGATACGCAGTATTTT. Translating gives CASSPGPREDTQYF.

The table lists this clone with a few counts. The chain carries TRBV5-6 and TRBJ1-2; 11 bases are shared with TRBD1. Germline V gives CDR1 SGHDT, CDR2 YYEEEE. The CDR3 loop spans 15 amino acids. Trimming at V came to 3 bases and at J to 8 bases, leaving 9 bases not matched to a gene. CDR3 amino acids: CASSSLGQGAVGYTF. Written as DNA, the CDR3 is TGTGCCAGCAGCTCTTTAGGACAGGGGGCTGTAGGCTACACCTTC.

The CDR3 nucleotides read TGTGCCAGCGGTAACAGGACAGGGTTTTTTTCCTACGAGCAGTACTTC. Protein: CASGNRTGFFSYEQYF. This chain connects TRBV27 to TRBJ2-7; 8 positions agree with TRBD1. The ends lost 8 bases at V and 1 base at J; junction bases unmatched: 13. Germline CDR1 reads MNHEY; CDR2 reads SMNVEV (reference sequence). There are 16 residues in the CDR3.

This rearrangement joins TRBV5-1 to TRBJ1-6; no clear D gene. CDR1 and CDR2 from the germline V gene are SGHRS and YFSETQ. This CDR3 region has 14 residues. Trimming left V 4 bases short and J 0 bases short, with 5 bases between. CDR3 in amino acids: CASSGSSYNSPLHF. CDR3 bases: TGCGCCAGCAGCGGCAGCTCCTATAATTCACCCCTCCACTTT.

The V gene is TRBV15, the J gene TRBJ1-4; weak D call: TRBD1 (5 bases). The CDR3 has 15 amino acids. The germline gives CDR1 LNHNV, CDR2 YYDKDF (reference sequence). V was cut by 0 bases and J by 8 bases, with 13 bases left in between. The CDR3 sequence is CATSREGQGEEKLFF. CDR3 DNA sequence: TGTGCCACCAGCAGAGAAGGCCAGGGCGAGGAAAAACTGTTTTTT.

The chain couples TRBV6-5 to TRBJ1-1; D is unresolved. V shed 2 bases and J shed 8 bases, with 6 bases lying between them. Germline V gene lookup returns CDR1 MNHEY and CDR2 SVGAGI. The CDR3 loop spans 11 amino acids. The CDR3 spells CASSYGGEAFF. In DNA, the CDR3 is TGTGCCAGCAGTTACGGTGGCGAAGCTTTCTTT.

This chain uses TRBV4-2 with TRBJ2-5, with D perhaps matching TRBD2 (6 bases). Looked up from germline, CDR1 is LGHNA and CDR2 is YNFKEQ. V lost 0 bases, J lost 1 base, and 12 bases lay in between. This CDR3 contains 16 residues. The CDR3 protein is CASSQENAGSQETQYF. The CDR3 region has the DNA TGTGCCAGCAGCCAAGAGAACGCGGGGTCCCAAGAGACCCAGTACTTC.

The rearrangement joins TRBV11-2 to TRBJ1-5; no clear D. V was pared by 2 bases and J by 0 bases, with 5 bases between. CDR3 size: 14 residues. The germline gives CDR1 SGHAT, CDR2 FQNNGV. The CDR3 reads CASSLFSSNQPQHF. DNA for the CDR3: TGTGCCAGCAGCTTATTCAGTAGCAATCAGCCCCAGCATTTT. The whole variable domain, filled in from reference TRBV11-2 and TRBJ1-5, reads EAGVAQSPRYKIIEKRQSVAFWCNPISGHATLYWYQQILGQGPKLLIQFQNNGVVDDSQLPKDRFSAERLKGVDSTLKIQPAKLEDSAVYLCASSLFSSNQPQHFGDGTRLSIL.

CDR3 region: CASSLAGGETGELFF. The CDR3 nucleotides read TGCGCCAGCAGTTTAGCGGGAGGCGAGACCGGGGAGCTGTTTTTT. The chain combines TRBV10-2 with TRBJ2-2; TRBD2 aligns across 10 bases. Trimming removed 5 bases from V and 5 bases from J; junction bases left unmatched: 5. The CDR3 runs to 15 residues. The germline V gene has CDR1 WSHSY and CDR2 SAAADI.

The chain employs TRBV10-3 and TRBJ2-7; no definite D call. This CDR3 has 13 amino acids. The V end was cut by 2 bases, the J end by 2 bases, with 7 bases between. Per the germline V gene, CDR1 is ENHRY and CDR2 is SYGVKD. Written as DNA, the CDR3 is TGTGCCATCAGTGAGAACCCAGCCTACGAGCAGTACTTC. Translating it yields CAISENPAYEQYF.

The chain uses TRBV27 and TRBJ2-5; the D is unclear. In germline, CDR1 is MNHEY, CDR2 SMNVEV (reference sequence). The CDR3 extends over 13 amino acids. The V end was cut by 2 bases, the J end by 0 bases, with 4 bases between. The DNA for the CDR3 is TGTGCCAGCAGTTTACTGTACCAAGAGACCCAGTACTTC. The encoded protein is CASSLLYQETQYF.

V is TRBV6-5 and J is TRBJ2-5, with TRBD1 as a possible D gene (6 bases). The CDR3 sequence is 12 residues long. Per the germline V gene, CDR1 is MNHEY and CDR2 is SVGAGI. Trimming left V 5 bases short and J 5 bases short, with 9 bases between. CDR3 bases: TGTGCCAGCAGTAAGGGGGTGGAGACCCAGTACTTC. Its translation is CASSKGVETQYF.